A selection of T cell receptor beta chains follows, all from one sample in a study of T cell changes during pregnancy in multiple sclerosis. TCRdb's copy holds only in-frame clones and misses some; the assay was immunoSEQ multiplex PCR. The sample has tens of thousands of clones, just under 95% seen once. Sequenced here: CD4+ T cells from peripheral blood mononuclear cells, sampled in the third trimester of pregnancy. The receptors come from a female donor with multiple sclerosis, enrolled in a pregnancy study. CDR3s include the opening cysteine and the closing phenylalanine or tryptophan. Each record gives: D gene, CDR3 length, V gene, J gene, clone size, CDR3 DNA, CDR3 protein. The D gene is left open where the match is weak. The listing skips clone size in some rows; elsewhere it reads once, few, many or a size class.

>NA|15|TRBV15|TRBJ2-7|NA
TGTGCCACCAGCAGAGGTGACAGATTCTCCTACGAGCAGTACTTC
CATSRGDRFSYEQYF
>TRBD2|14|TRBV7-2|TRBJ2-1|NA
TGTGCCAGCAAGGCGGGAGGGCCTAACAATGAGCAGTTCTTC
CASKAGGPNNEQFF
>TRBD1|12|TRBV29-1|TRBJ1-2|NA
TGCAGCGTCCTGACAGGGGAAGGGAGCTACACCTTC
CSVLTGEGSYTF
>TRBD1|18|TRBV19|TRBJ2-1|NA
TGTGCCAGTAGTTCGGGACAGGGAGGTCGGAGCTCCTACAATGAGCAGTTCTTC
CASSSGQGGRSSYNEQFF
>TRBD2|14|TRBV29-1|TRBJ2-1|NA
TGCAGCGTTGCCGGGACTAGCGGGAGTTGGGAGCAGTTCTTC
CSVAGTSGSWEQFF
>NA|15|TRBV4-3|TRBJ2-1|NA
TGCGCCAGCAGCCCCCGGGGGAGGTCCTACAATGAGCAGTTCTTC
CASSPRGRSYNEQFF
>TRBD1|15|TRBV16|TRBJ1-2|NA
TGTGCCAGCAGCCGAGACAGGGCAGCTAACTATGGCTACACCTTC
CASSRDRAANYGYTF
>TRBD1|16|TRBV28|TRBJ2-7|NA
TGTGCCAGCAGTCTAAATCTCGGGACAGGGGTCTCCGAGCAGTACTTC
CASSLNLGTGVSEQYF
>TRBD2|18|TRBV7-9|TRBJ2-1|once
TGTGCCAGCAGCTTATGGAGAGGAGGTCTAGCGGGACGGAATGAGCAGTTCTTC
CASSLWRGGLAGRNEQFF
>NA|14|TRBV19|TRBJ2-1|NA
TGTGCCAGTAGTATCGAACTAGCACACAATGAGCAGTTCTTC
CASSIELAHNEQFF
>NA|11|TRBV7-9|TRBJ2-7|NA
TGTGCCAGCAGCCCCGAGTTAGAGCAGTACTTC
CASSPELEQYF
>NA|14|TRBV9|TRBJ1-2|few
TGTGCCAGCAGCGTAGCCAACGGTCTCTATGGCTACACCTTC
CASSVANGLYGYTF
>TRBD1|14|TRBV28|TRBJ1-2|NA
TGTGCCAGCAACGACCCCGGACAGGGGGGGGGCTACACCTTC
CASNDPGQGGGYTF
>TRBD2|15|TRBV18|TRBJ2-2|NA
TGTGCCAGCTCACCAAGGCTAGCGGGCACCGGGGAGCTGTTTTTT
CASSPRLAGTGELFF
>NA|14|TRBV6-5|TRBJ2-5|NA
TGTGCCAGCAGTTACTCCGAGCTCCAAGAGACCCAGTACTTC
CASSYSELQETQYF
>NA|15|TRBV6-5|TRBJ1-1|NA
TGTGCCAGCATCGAAAACAGGGACCCGAGGGCTGAAGCTTTCTTT
CASIENRDPRAEAFF
>NA|13|TRBV9|TRBJ2-1|NA
TGTGCCAGCAGCGTAGGTCCGGGCAATGAGCAGTTCTTC
CASSVGPGNEQFF
>NA|13|TRBV30|TRBJ1-6|once
TGTGCCGGGAACCAGGGCAGCCCTTCACCCCTCCACTTT
CAGNQGSPSPLHF
>NA|13|TRBV7-2|TRBJ1-2|NA
TGTGCCAGCAGCTTGACAGGAATGTGGGGCTACACCTTC
CASSLTGMWGYTF
>TRBD2|14|TRBV7-9|TRBJ2-7|NA
TGTGCCAGCAGCCCCGGGACTAGCCGCTACGAGCAGTACTTC
CASSPGTSRYEQYF
>NA|12|TRBV10-3|TRBJ1-1|NA
TGTGCCATCGCGCAGGTGAACACTGAAGCTTTCTTT
CAIAQVNTEAFF
>TRBD1|14|TRBV29-1|TRBJ1-2|NA
TGCAGCGCCGGACAGGGGGGTATGGGTGATGGCTACACCTTC
CSAGQGGMGDGYTF
>TRBD1|12|TRBV29-1|TRBJ1-2|NA
TGCAGCGTTATAACAGGGGCCTATGGCTACACCTTC
CSVITGAYGYTF
>TRBD1|13|TRBV2|TRBJ1-6|once
TGTGCCAGCAGTGAAGCGCAGGGGGGACCCCTCCACTTT
CASSEAQGGPLHF
>NA|14|TRBV5-1|TRBJ2-5|NA
TGCGCCAGCAGCTTGGATGCGGGCCGGGAGACCCAGTACTTC
CASSLDAGRETQYF
>NA|13|TRBV19|TRBJ2-1|NA
TGTGCCAGTAGTCCGGACAGACGCAATGAGCAGTTCTTC
CASSPDRRNEQFF
>TRBD1|13|TRBV14|TRBJ1-2|NA
TGTGCCAGCAGACGGGACAGGGTCGATGGCTACACCTTC
CASRRDRVDGYTF
>NA|16|TRBV9|TRBJ2-5|NA
TGTGCCAGCAGCGCATCCCCACAGGGAGGGCAAGAGACCCAGTACTTC
CASSASPQGGQETQYF
>NA|16|TRBV5-1|TRBJ2-1|NA
TGCGCCAGCACCCTCGGAGCCGGGAGTGTTCCGAATGAGCAGTTCTTC
CASTLGAGSVPNEQFF
>TRBD1|15|TRBV11-1|TRBJ2-1|NA
TGTGCCAGCAGCGTGCCTGGGACAGGGCCGTGGGAGCAGTTCTTC
CASSVPGTGPWEQFF
>TRBD2|15|TRBV5-5|TRBJ2-1|NA
TGTGCCAGCAGCTGGAGCGGGATCCTTTACAATGAGCAGTTCTTC
CASSWSGILYNEQFF
>TRBD1|14|TRBV30|TRBJ1-3|NA
TGTGCCTGTGGACAGGGGAAAAGTGGAAACACCATATATTTT
CACGQGKSGNTIYF